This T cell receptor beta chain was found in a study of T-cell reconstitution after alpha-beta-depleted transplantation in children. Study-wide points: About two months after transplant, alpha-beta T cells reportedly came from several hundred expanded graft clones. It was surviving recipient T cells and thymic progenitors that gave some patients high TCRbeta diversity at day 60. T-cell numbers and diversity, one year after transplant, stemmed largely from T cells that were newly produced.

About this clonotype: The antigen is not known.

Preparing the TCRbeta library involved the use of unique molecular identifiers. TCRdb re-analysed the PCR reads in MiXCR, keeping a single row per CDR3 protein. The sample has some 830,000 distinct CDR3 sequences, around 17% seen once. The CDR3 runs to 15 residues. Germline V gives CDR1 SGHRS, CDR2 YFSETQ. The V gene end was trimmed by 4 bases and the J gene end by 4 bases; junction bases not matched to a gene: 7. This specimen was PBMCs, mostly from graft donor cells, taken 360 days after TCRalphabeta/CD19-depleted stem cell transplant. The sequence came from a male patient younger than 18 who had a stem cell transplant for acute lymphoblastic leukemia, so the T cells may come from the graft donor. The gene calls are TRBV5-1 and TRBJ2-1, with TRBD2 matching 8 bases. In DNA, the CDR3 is TGCGCCAGCAGCATCCTTAGCGGGAAGTACAATGAGCAGTTCTTC. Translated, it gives CASSILSGKYNEQFF. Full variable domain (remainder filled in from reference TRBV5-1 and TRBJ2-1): KAGVTQTPRYLIKTRGQQVTLSCSPISGHRSVSWYQQTPGQGLQFLFEYFSETQRNKGNFPGRFSGRQFSNSRSEMNVSTLELGDSALYLCASSILSGKYNEQFFGPGTRLTVL.